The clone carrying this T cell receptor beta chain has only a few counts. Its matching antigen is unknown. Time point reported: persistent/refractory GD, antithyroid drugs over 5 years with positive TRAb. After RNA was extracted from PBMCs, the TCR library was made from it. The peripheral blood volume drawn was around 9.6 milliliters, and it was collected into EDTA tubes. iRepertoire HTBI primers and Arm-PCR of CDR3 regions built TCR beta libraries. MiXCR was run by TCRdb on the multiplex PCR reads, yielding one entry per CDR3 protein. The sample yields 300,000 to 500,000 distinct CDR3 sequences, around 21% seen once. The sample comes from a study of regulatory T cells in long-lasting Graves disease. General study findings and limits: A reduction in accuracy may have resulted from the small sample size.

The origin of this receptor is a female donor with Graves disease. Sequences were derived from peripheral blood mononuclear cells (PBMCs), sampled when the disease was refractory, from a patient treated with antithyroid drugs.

In DNA, the CDR3 is TGTGCCAGTAGTATCCACCAAGCGGGAGAAGAGACCCAGTACTTC. Amino acid sequence: CASSIHQAGEETQYF. The chain recombines TRBV19 with TRBJ2-5; 8 nucleotides match TRBD2. The CDR3 is 15 amino acids. The ends lost 3 bases at V and 3 bases at J; junction bases unmatched: 6. Germline lookup yields CDR1 LNHDA and CDR2 SQIVND (reference sequence).